This T cell receptor (beta chain) derives from a study of T cell repertoires in cytomegalovirus infection. V dropped 2 bases and J dropped 3 bases, with 11 bases sitting between them. Germline V gene sequence: CDR1 MNHEY, CDR2 SMNVEV (reference sequence). The CDR3 covers 14 residues. This clonotype has ten or more counts. Antigen unknown. TCRdb recomputed calls from the reads with MiXCR, one row per CDR3 protein. The table shows fewer than 1,000,000 distinct CDR3 sequences, with roughly 30% occurring only once. Findings and limits, study-wide: The cumulative frequency of public TCR beta families distinguished individuals who carried CMV together with the relevant HLA.

J is TRBJ2-7 and V is TRBV27; D may be TRBD2 (6 bases). The sequence was collected from a human donor in good health (CMV status not recorded). Some clones in this sample may be carry-over from other donors' samples. The sequencing here drew on cultured CD8+ T cells from PBMCs, taken from culture after CMV antigen stimulation. The CDR3 DNA is TGTGCCAGCAGTTTACGCGGGGTTATCTACGAGCAGTACTTC. It yields the protein CASSLRGVIYEQYF.